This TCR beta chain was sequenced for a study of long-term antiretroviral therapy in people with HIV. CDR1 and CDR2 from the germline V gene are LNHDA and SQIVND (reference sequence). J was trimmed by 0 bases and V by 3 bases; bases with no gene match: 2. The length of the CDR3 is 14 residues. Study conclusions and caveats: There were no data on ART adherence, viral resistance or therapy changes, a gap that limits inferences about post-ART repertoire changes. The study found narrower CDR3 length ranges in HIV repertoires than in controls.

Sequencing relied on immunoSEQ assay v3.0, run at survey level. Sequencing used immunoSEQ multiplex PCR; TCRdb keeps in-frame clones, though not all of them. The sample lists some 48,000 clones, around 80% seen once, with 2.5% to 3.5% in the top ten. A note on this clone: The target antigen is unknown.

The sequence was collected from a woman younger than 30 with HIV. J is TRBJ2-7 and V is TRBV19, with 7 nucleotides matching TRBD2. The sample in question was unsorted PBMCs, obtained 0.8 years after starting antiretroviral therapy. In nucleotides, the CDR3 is TGTGCCAGTAGTATTCGCGGGAGCTCCTACGAGCAGTACTTC. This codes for CASSIRGSSYEQYF.